These 9 T cell receptor beta chains originate from one sample sequenced in a study of cytomegalovirus exposure and HLA in healthy donors. The PCR contained 60 Vbeta and 13 Jbeta primers. The repertoire was sequenced with immunoSEQ multiplex PCR; TCRdb's copy has only in-frame clones and lacks some. The repertoire includes some 130,000 clones, over 65% of them detected once, and less than 2% sits in the top ten. Sequenced input: PBMCs. These receptors originate from a man aged 35-49 years in good health and CMV-seronegative.

The chain employs TRBV9 and TRBJ2-7; tentatively, D is TRBD2 (6 bases). CDR1 is SGDLS and CDR2 is YYNGEE in the germline V gene. With 0 bases removed from V and 5 bases from J, the gap between germline ends came to 12 bases. The length of the CDR3 is 14 residues. CDR3 DNA sequence: TGTGCCAGCAGCGTAGCGGGGCGCGGGGACGAGCAGTACTTC. Protein sequence: CASSVAGRGDEQYF. Filled out from reference TRBV9 and TRBJ2-7, the complete variable domain reads DSGVTQTPKHLITATGQRVTLRCSPRSGDLSVYWYQQSLDQGLQFLIQYYNGEERAKGNILERFSAQQFPDLHSELNLSSLELGDSALYFCASSVAGRGDEQYFGPGTRLTVT.

This chain joins TRBV18 and TRBJ2-7, with TRBD1 matching over 7 bases. The CDR3 consists of 12 residues. The germline CDR1 and CDR2 sequences are KGHSH and LQKENI. With 5 bases clipped from V and 4 bases from J, the junction kept 2 bases outside the gene matches. CDR3 protein: CASSDREYEQYF. CDR3 sequence (DNA): TGTGCCAGCTCAGACAGGGAATACGAGCAGTACTTC.

The chain is built from TRBV19 and TRBJ2-1; a possible D gene is TRBD1 (5 bases). Germline V gives CDR1 LNHDA, CDR2 SQIVND (reference sequence). CDR3 size: 13 residues. Trimming took off 3 bases at V and 7 bases at J, with 10 bases between the two ends. CDR3 coding DNA: TGTGCCAGTAGTATCTATCAGGGAAATGAGCAGTTCTTC. Translated: CASSIYQGNEQFF.

The V call is TRBV5-4, the J call TRBJ2-5; TRBD2 aligns across 13 bases. Per the germline V gene, CDR1 is SGHNT and CDR2 is YYREEE (reference sequence). The CDR3 contains 15 residues. J gave up 4 bases and V 1 base, and 1 base lay outside the gene matches. The chain's CDR3 is CASSLRTSGGETQYF. In DNA form, the CDR3 reads TGTGCCAGCAGCTTGAGGACTAGCGGGGGAGAGACCCAGTACTTC.

V is TRBV4-1 and J is TRBJ2-2, with D possibly TRBD2 on 5 matching bases. Germline V gene lookup returns CDR1 MGHRA and CDR2 YSYEKL. The ends were cut back, 0 bases at V and 1 base at J, with 9 bases in the middle. There are 16 residues in the CDR3. The CDR3 DNA sequence: TGCGCCAGCAGCCAAGAGACGGGGAGGAACACCGGGGAGCTGTTTTTT. It translates to CASSQETGRNTGELFF.

This clone was seen a few times. The chain employs TRBV7-2 and TRBJ1-3, with TRBD1 matching over 8 bases. This CDR3 contains 17 residues. Germline CDR1 SGHTA, CDR2 FQGNSA. The ends lost 2 bases at V and 0 bases at J; junction bases unmatched: 6. CDR3: CASSLRGQARSGNTIYF. Written as DNA, the CDR3 is TGTGCCAGCAGCTTAAGGGGACAGGCCCGCTCTGGAAACACCATATATTTT.

The chain links TRBV11-2 to TRBJ1-5; D gene uncertain. The germline gives CDR1 SGHAT, CDR2 FQNNGV. The V and J ends lost 5 bases and 10 bases respectively, with 12 bases between them. The CDR3 has 12 amino acids. As DNA, the CDR3 is TGTGCCAGCAGCCGGAGTCCCGGTCCCCAGCATTTT. Residues: CASSRSPGPQHF. The full variable domain, with the rest looked up from reference TRBV11-2 and TRBJ1-5, is EAGVAQSPRYKIIEKRQSVAFWCNPISGHATLYWYQQILGQGPKLLIQFQNNGVVDDSQLPKDRFSAERLKGVDSTLKIQPAKLEDSAVYLCASSRSPGPQHFGDGTRLSIL.

This clone came up once. CDR3 region: CASSETRTENTEAFF. Written as DNA, the CDR3 is TGTGCCAGCAGTGAAACGAGGACAGAGAACACTGAAGCTTTCTTT. The rearrangement links TRBV6-1 to TRBJ1-1; D may be TRBD1 (6 bases). V lost 2 bases and J lost 1, with 11 bases in between. The CDR3 totals 15 residues. Germline CDR1 reads MNHNS; CDR2 reads SASEGT.

The chain has TRBV5-1 and TRBJ1-2; a weak D match, TRBD1 (5 bases). Trimming removed 4 bases from V and 6 bases from J, with 19 bases in between. Germline CDR1 SGHRS, CDR2 YFSETQ. The CDR3 loop spans 15 amino acids. CDR3 residues: CASSTTRQPGHGYTF. As DNA, the CDR3 is TGCGCCAGCAGCACGACCCGACAGCCCGGCCATGGCTACACCTTC.